This TCR beta chain was retrieved from a study of blood T cells in healthy people across ages. PCR was performed a second time for about 7 to 11 cycles using a sample-barcoded 5' primer and a J-beta primer mix. TCRdb re-called the 5' RACE reads with MiXCR, one entry per CDR3 protein. The profile shows 1 million or so distinct CDR3 sequences, around 45% of them singletons. Germline CDR1 and CDR2: SGHDN and FVKESK. There are 11 residues in the CDR3. V was trimmed by 5 bases and J by 11 bases, leaving 12 bases between them. The sequence came from a woman aged 55-75 years in good health. Input material: blood. V usage is TRBV14 and J usage is TRBJ2-5; D call uncertain. The CDR3, as DNA: TGTGCCAGCAGCATAGGGCATGAGCAGTACTTC. Translation: CASSIGHEQYF.